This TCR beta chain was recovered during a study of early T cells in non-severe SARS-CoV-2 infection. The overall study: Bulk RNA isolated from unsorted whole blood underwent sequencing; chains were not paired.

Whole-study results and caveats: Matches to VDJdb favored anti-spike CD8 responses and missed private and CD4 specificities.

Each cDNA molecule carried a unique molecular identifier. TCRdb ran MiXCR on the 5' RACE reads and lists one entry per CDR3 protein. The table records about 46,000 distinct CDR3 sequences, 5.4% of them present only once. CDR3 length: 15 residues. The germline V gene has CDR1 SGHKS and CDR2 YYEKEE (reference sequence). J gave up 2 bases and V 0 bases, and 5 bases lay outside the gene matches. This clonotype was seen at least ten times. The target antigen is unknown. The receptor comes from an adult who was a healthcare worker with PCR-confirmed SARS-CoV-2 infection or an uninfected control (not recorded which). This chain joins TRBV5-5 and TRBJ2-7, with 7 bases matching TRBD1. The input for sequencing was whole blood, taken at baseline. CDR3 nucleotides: TGTGCCAGCAGCTTGGCCCAGGACAGGACCTACGAGCAGTACTTC. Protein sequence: CASSLAQDRTYEQYF.